This TCR beta chain was identified in a study of T cell repertoires in ileal Crohn's disease. Study at large: M6 samples are neoterminal ileum biopsies from postoperative colonoscopy.

Time point described: neoterminal ileum biopsy at postoperative endoscopy, about 6 months after surgery. Germline lookup yields CDR1 SQVTM and CDR2 ANQGSEA. The CDR3 is 15 residues long. V trimming: 3 bases; J trimming: 2 bases; junction bases outside the gene matches: 6. The assay was immunoSEQ multiplex PCR, and TCRdb's table has in-frame clones only and misses some. The data contain about 59,000 clones, approximately 91% of them singletons. The TCR sequence derives from an adult with Crohn's disease. The sequencing sample was made of ileal tissue. This sequence joins TRBV29-1 and TRBJ2-7; 11 bases line up with TRBD2. CDR3 in amino acids: CSVDRGTSGTYEQYF. The CDR3 region has the DNA TGCAGCGTTGATCGGGGGACTAGCGGCACCTACGAGCAGTACTTC.